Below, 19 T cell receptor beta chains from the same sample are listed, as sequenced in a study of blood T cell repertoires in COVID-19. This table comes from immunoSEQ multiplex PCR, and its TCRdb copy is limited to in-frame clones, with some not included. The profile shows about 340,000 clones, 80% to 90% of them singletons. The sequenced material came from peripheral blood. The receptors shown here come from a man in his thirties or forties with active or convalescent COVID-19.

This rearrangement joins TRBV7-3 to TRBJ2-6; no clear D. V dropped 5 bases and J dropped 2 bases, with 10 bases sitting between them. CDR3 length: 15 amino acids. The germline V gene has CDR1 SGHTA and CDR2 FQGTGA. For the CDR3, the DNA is TGTGCCAGCAGCACCCGGAGAGCTGGGGCCAACGTCCTGACTTTC. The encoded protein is CASSTRRAGANVLTF.

CDR3 region: CASSPRLAGVETQYF. For the CDR3, the DNA is TGTGCCAGCTCACCAAGGTTAGCGGGAGTAGAGACCCAGTACTTC. V is TRBV18 and J is TRBJ2-5, with 9 bases identical to TRBD2. V lost 2 bases to trimming and J lost 4 bases; unmatched junction nucleotides: 5. The germline gives CDR1 KGHSH, CDR2 LQKENI. CDR3 size: 15 residues.

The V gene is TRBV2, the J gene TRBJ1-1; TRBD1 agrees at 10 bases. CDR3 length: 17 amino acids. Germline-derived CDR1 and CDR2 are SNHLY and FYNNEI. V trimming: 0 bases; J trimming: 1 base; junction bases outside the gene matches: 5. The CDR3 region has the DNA TGTGCCAGCAGTGAAGCGCTTGGACAGGGGGAGAACACTGAAGCTTTCTTT. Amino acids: CASSEALGQGENTEAFF.

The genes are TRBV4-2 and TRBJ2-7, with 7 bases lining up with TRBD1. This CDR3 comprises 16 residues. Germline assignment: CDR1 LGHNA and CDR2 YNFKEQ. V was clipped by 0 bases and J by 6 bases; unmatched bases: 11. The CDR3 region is CASSQDPDRARLEQYF. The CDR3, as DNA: TGTGCCAGCAGCCAAGACCCCGACAGGGCGAGACTCGAGCAGTACTTC.

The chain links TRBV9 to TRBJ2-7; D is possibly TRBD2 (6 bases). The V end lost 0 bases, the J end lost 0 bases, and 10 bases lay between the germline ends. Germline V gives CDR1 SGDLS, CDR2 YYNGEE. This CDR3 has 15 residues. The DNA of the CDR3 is TGTGCCAGCAGCGTAGATGGGGGGAGCTCCTACGAGCAGTACTTC. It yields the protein CASSVDGGSSYEQYF.

CDR3 coding DNA: TGTGCCAGCAGCACCTTTAGCGGGGGTAGAGAGACCCAGTACTTC. This encodes CASSTFSGGRETQYF. The chain couples TRBV11-3 to TRBJ2-5; 9 bases agree with TRBD2. This CDR3 contains 15 residues. V lost 5 bases and J lost 4; bases outside the gene matches: 8. Germline values: CDR1 SGHNT, CDR2 YENEEA.

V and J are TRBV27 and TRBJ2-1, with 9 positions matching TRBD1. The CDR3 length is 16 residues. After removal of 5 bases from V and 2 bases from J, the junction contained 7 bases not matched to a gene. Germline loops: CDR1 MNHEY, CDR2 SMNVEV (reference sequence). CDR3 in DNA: TGTGCCAGCAGTGCTCCCGGGACAGGGACCTACAATGAGCAGTTCTTC. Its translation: CASSAPGTGTYNEQFF.

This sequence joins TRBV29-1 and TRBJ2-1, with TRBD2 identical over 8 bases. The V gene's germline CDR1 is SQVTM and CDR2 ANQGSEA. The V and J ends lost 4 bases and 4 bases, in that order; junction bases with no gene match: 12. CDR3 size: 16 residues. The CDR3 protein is CSVVEAGDPLYNEQFF. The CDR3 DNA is TGCAGCGTTGTGGAAGCGGGAGACCCCTTATACAATGAGCAGTTCTTC.

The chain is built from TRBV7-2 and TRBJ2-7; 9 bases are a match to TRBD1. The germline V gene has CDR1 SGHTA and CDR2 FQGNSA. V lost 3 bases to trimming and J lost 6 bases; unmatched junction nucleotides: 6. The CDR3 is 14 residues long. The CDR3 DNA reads TGTGCCAGCAGCTTGCCCCGGACAGGGGCCGAGCAGTACTTC. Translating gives CASSLPRTGAEQYF. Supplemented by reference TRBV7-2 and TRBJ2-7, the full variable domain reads GAGVSQSPSNKVTEKGKDVELRCDPISGHTALYWYRQSLGQGLEFLIYFQGNSAPDKSGLPSDRFSAERTGGSVSTLTIQRTQQEDSAVYLCASSLPRTGAEQYFGPGTRLTVT.

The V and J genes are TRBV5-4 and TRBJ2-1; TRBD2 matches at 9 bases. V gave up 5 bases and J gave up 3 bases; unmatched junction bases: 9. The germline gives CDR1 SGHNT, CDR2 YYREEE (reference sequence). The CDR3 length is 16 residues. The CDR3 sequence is CASSFGTSSYYNEQFF. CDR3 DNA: TGTGCCAGCAGTTTCGGGACTAGCTCCTACTACAATGAGCAGTTCTTC.

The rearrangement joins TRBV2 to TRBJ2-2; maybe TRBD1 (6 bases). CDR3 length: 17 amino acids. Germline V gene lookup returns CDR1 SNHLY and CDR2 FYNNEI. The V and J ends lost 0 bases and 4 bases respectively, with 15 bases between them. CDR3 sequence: CASSEALLGAGTGELFF. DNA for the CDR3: TGTGCCAGCAGTGAAGCGCTTCTGGGGGCAGGCACCGGGGAGCTGTTTTTT.

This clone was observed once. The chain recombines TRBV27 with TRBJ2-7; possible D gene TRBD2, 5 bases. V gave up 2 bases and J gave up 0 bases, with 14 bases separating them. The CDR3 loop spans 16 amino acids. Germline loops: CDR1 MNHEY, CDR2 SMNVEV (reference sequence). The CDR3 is CASSLRYGGSSYEQYF. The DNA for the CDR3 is TGTGCCAGCAGTTTAAGGTATGGTGGGAGCTCCTACGAGCAGTACTTC.

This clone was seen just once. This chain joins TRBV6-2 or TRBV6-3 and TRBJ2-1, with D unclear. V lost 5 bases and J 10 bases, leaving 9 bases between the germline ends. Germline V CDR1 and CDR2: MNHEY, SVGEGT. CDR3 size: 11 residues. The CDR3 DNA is TGTGCCAGCAGTCCCTGGCAGGAGCAGTTCTTC. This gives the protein CASSPWQEQFF.

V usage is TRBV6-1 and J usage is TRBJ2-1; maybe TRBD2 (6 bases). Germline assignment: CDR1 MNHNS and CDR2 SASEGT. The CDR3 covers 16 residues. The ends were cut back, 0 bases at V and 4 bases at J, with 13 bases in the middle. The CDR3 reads CASSEAQGGSYNEQFF. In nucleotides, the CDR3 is TGTGCCAGCAGTGAAGCGCAAGGAGGGTCGTACAATGAGCAGTTCTTC.

The CDR3 reads CASSATDSGYREQYF. The CDR3 region has the DNA TGCGCCAGCAGCGCCACGGACTCGGGGTATCGGGAGCAGTACTTC. The chain employs TRBV5-1 and TRBJ2-7; a weak D match, TRBD2 (5 bases). V lost 4 bases, J lost 7 bases, and 21 bases lay in between. Germline V lookup: CDR1 SGHRS, CDR2 YFSETQ. The CDR3 has 15 amino acids.

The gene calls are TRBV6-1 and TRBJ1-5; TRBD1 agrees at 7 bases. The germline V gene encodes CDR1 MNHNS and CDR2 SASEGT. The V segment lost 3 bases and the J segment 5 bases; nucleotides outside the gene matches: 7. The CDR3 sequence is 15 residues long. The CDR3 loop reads CASSDVDRADQPQHF. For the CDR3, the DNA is TGTGCCAGCAGTGACGTTGACAGGGCCGATCAGCCCCAGCATTTT.

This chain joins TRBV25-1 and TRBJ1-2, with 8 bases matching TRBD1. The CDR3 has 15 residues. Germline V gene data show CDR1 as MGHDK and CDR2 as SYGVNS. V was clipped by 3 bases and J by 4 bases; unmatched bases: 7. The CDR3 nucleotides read TGTGCCAGCAGTGAGGCAGGGGGCAGCTTCTATGGCTACACCTTC. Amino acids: CASSEAGGSFYGYTF.

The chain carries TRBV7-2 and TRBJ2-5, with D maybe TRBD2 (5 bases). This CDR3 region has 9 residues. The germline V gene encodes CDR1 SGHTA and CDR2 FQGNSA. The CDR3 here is CVREETQYF. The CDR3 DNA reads TGTGTGCGGGAAGAGACCCAGTACTTC.

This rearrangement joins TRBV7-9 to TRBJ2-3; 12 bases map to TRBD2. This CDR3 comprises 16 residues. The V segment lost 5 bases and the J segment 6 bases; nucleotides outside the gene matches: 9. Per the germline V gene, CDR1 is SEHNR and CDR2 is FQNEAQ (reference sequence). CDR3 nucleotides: TGTGCCAGCAGCGAATTACGACTAGCGGGAGTGGATACGCAGTATTTT. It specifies CASSELRLAGVDTQYF.